A selection of T cell receptor beta chains follows, all from one sample in a study of T cell responses to AZD1222 COVID-19 vaccine. Measured with immunoSEQ multiplex PCR; TCRdb has only the in-frame clones, and not every one. The sample records around 150,000 clones, approximately 92% being singletons. The source material was peripheral blood, sampled 28 days after the second AZD1222 dose. All receptors come from an adult who received the AZD1222 COVID-19 vaccine. The CDR3 runs from the conserved cysteine through the conserved F or W. The order of the fields is V gene, J gene, CDR3 protein.

TRBV6-5	TRBJ1-1	CASSPGTGYYTEAFF
TRBV5-5	TRBJ2-3	CASSLTGTESTDTQYF
TRBV2	TRBJ1-1	CASSVDRVAFF
TRBV11-2	TRBJ1-6	CASSPGLPSSPLHF
TRBV3-1/TRBV3-2	TRBJ1-1	CASSQDLPGSFTEAFF
TRBV5-1	TRBJ1-1	CASREGYVGTEAFF
TRBV10-1	TRBJ1-2	CASREDRGYHYGYTF
TRBV5-5	TRBJ1-6	CASSPPGQSTFNSPLHF
TRBV9	TRBJ2-5	CASSVAAQGETQYF
TRBV5-1	TRBJ2-1	CASRMQSSYNEQFF
TRBV5-6	TRBJ2-7	CASSLGGLAEQYF
TRBV6-5	TRBJ1-2	CASSYGANYGYTF
TRBV7-9	TRBJ1-2	CASSLASTNYGYTF
TRBV3-1/TRBV3-2	TRBJ2-2	CASSPHKTTGELFF
TRBV19	TRBJ1-1	CARIRTGPGVNTEAFF
TRBV12-1	TRBJ1-2	CASSPVGENYGYTF
TRBV5-4	TRBJ2-3	CASSLGQGSTDTQYF
TRBV29-1	TRBJ1-2	CSVDPKQGNYGYTF
TRBV27	TRBJ1-5	CASSRDRYSNQPQHF
TRBV27	TRBJ1-2	CASSLSPRANYGYTF
TRBV9	TRBJ1-3	CASSETGTAGNTIYF
TRBV6-2/TRBV6-3	TRBJ2-7	CASSASFYEQYF
TRBV5-1	TRBJ2-5	CASSPGKQSIQETQYF
TRBV11-3	TRBJ1-2	CASSLGTGGVGYTF
TRBV3-1/TRBV3-2	TRBJ1-2	CASSQAPSGTGTGYTF
TRBV25-1	TRBJ2-1	CASSPAGDRGLNEQFF
TRBV4-1	TRBJ2-7	CASSQGSMLYEQYF
TRBV6-1	TRBJ1-1	CASSESTWDRVVQAFF
TRBV7-2	TRBJ1-3	CASSLAGNTIYF
TRBV11-3	TRBJ1-1	CASSLDQGGGNTEAFF
TRBV7-6	TRBJ1-3	CASSLPTSSGNTIYF
TRBV29-1	TRBJ2-5	CSVRAGTAGETQYF
TRBV30	TRBJ1-2	CAWGNSFEHGYTF
TRBV7-8	TRBJ1-3	CASSLGGRTGNTIYF
TRBV6-5	TRBJ2-2	CASSYGANTGELFF
TRBV4-2	TRBJ1-2	CASSQPIGLNYGYTF
TRBV4-1	TRBJ1-2	CASSQLGGQGPGYTF
TRBV14	TRBJ2-2	CASSQGDTGELFF
TRBV4-1	TRBJ1-5	CASSYGTANQPQHF
TRBV6-1	TRBJ2-7	CASSDITPRDISYEQYF